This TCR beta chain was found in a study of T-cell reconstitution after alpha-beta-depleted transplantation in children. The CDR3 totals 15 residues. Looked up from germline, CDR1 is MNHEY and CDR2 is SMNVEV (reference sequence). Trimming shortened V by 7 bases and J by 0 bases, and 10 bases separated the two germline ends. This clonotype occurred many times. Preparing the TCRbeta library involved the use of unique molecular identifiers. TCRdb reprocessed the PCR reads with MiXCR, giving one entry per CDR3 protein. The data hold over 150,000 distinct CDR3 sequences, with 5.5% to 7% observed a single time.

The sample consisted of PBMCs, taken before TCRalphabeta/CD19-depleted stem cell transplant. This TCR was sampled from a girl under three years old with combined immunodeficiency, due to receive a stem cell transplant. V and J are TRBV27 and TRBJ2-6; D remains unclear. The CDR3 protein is CASTLGYSGANVLTF. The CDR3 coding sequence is TGTGCCAGCACCCTGGGCTACTCTGGGGCCAACGTCCTGACTTTC. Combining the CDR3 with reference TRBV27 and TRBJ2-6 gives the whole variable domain EAQVTQNPRYLITVTGKKLTVTCSQNMNHEYMSWYRQDPGLGLRQIYYSMNVEVTDKGDVPEGYKVSRKEKRNFPLILESPSPNQTSLYFCASTLGYSGANVLTFGAGSRLTVL.